Shown below are 19 T cell receptor beta chains from a single sample sequenced in a study of blood T cell repertoires in COVID-19. The table came from immunoSEQ multiplex PCR; TCRdb's copy has only in-frame clones and leaves some out. The sample lists more than 100,000 clones; roughly 84% were seen once. Sequenced sample: peripheral blood. The receptors were sampled from a human donor in a cohort sampled during active or convalescent COVID-19.

V is TRBV7-6 and J is TRBJ1-5; D remains ambiguous. Germline-derived CDR1 and CDR2 are SGHVS and FNYEAQ. V lost 6 bases and J 3 bases, leaving 9 bases between the germline ends. This CDR3 has 13 amino acids. Written as DNA, the CDR3 is TGTGCCAGCAGTTTCAGCGACAATCAGCCCCAGCATTTT. Its protein product is CASSFSDNQPQHF.

This clone appeared once. This rearrangement joins TRBV2 to TRBJ1-6, with 8 nucleotides matching TRBD1. Germline V lookup: CDR1 SNHLY, CDR2 FYNNEI. Unmatched junction bases numbered 16, after V lost 1 base and J lost 5 bases. The CDR3 contains 20 residues. The CDR3 DNA sequence: TGTGCCAGCAGTGAAGAGCGAGACAGGGGTCAACTTTTGCATAATTCACCCCTCCACTTT. Its protein is CASSEERDRGQLLHNSPLHF. Supplemented by reference TRBV2 and TRBJ1-6, the full variable domain reads EPEVTQTPSHQVTQMGQEVILRCVPISNHLYFYWYRQILGQKVEFLVSFYNNEISEKSEIFDDQFSVERPDGSNFTLKIRSTKLEDSAMYFCASSEERDRGQLLHNSPLHFGNGTRLTVT.

The chain couples TRBV4-2 to TRBJ2-3; TRBD2 matches at 8 bases. CDR3 length: 17 residues. V was pared by 4 bases and J by 3 bases, with 12 bases of the junction left unmatched. The germline gives CDR1 LGHNA, CDR2 YNFKEQ. The CDR3 region has the DNA TGTGCCAGCAGCCGACCCTCTGGCGGGGGGACTACAGATACGCAGTATTTT. Translating gives CASSRPSGGGTTDTQYF.

The chain uses TRBV4-3 and TRBJ1-2; 11 bases agree with TRBD1. Trimming removed 0 bases from V and 5 bases from J; junction bases left unmatched: 8. Germline V gene data show CDR1 as LGHNA and CDR2 as YSLEER. CDR3 length: 17 residues. CDR3 coding DNA: TGCGCCAGCAGCCAAGATCTATCCGGGGACAGGGGGTATGGCTACACCTTC. It yields the protein CASSQDLSGDRGYGYTF.

The chain carries TRBV28 and TRBJ1-4; 9 bases fit TRBD1. The CDR3 runs 13 residues. J was trimmed by 7 bases and V by 9 bases; bases with no gene match: 6. Germline CDR1 is MDHEN and CDR2 is SYDVKM. DNA of the CDR3: TGTGCCAGTAGACAGGGGGGCAGTGAAAAACTGTTTTTT. Encoded protein: CASRQGGSEKLFF.

This chain joins TRBV7-2 and TRBJ2-5, with TRBD2 as a possible D gene (5 bases). Germline assignment: CDR1 SGHTA and CDR2 FQGNSA. V was shortened by 6 bases and J by 5 bases, with 16 bases between the two germline ends. The CDR3 length is 14 residues. The DNA of the CDR3 is TGTGCCAGCAGTCCCCCGGGGTTCAGGGAGACCCAGTACTTC. Residues: CASSPPGFRETQYF.

This chain uses TRBV5-5 with TRBJ1-2, with D hard to call. CDR1 and CDR2 from the germline V gene are SGHKS and YYEKEE (reference sequence). Trimming took 0 bases from V and 2 from J, leaving 11 bases between them. The CDR3 runs to 15 residues. The CDR3 DNA is TGTGCCAGCAGCTTGGGACTCCGGAGCAACTATGGCTACACCTTC. This sequence encodes CASSLGLRSNYGYTF. Full variable domain (remainder filled in from reference TRBV5-5 and TRBJ1-2): DAGVTQSPTHLIKTRGQQVTLRCSPISGHKSVSWYQQVLGQGPQFIFQYYEKEERGRGNFPDRFSARQFPNYSSELNVNALLLGDSALYLCASSLGLRSNYGYTFGSGTRLTVV.

This chain uses TRBV7-9 with TRBJ1-2; TRBD1 matches 9 bases. V shed 4 bases and J 8 bases; nucleotides not matched to a gene: 11. The germline gives CDR1 SEHNR, CDR2 FQNEAQ (reference sequence). The length of the CDR3 is 15 residues. CDR3 coding DNA: TGTGCCAGCAGCTCCCCGGACAGGGGCCCCCTCGGCTACACCTTC. As protein: CASSSPDRGPLGYTF.

Regarding this clone: Other DNA sequences in this sample translate to the same CDR3. This chain uses TRBV9 with TRBJ1-4; the match to TRBD1 covers 7 bases. V lost 3 bases to trimming and J lost 5 bases; unmatched junction nucleotides: 1. This CDR3 has 13 amino acids. Looked up from germline, CDR1 is SGDLS and CDR2 is YYNGEE. CDR3 in DNA: TGTGCCAGCAGCGGGACAGGCAATGAAAAACTGTTTTTT. This encodes CASSGTGNEKLFF.

The rearrangement uses TRBV7-2 and TRBJ1-6; no definite D call. The V gene's germline CDR1 is SGHTA and CDR2 FQGNSA. CDR3 size: 15 residues. Trimming shortened V by 4 bases and J by 2 bases, and 9 bases separated the two germline ends. The CDR3 loop is CASSSPVAYNSPLHF. CDR3 in DNA: TGTGCCAGCAGCTCCCCAGTGGCCTATAATTCACCCCTCCACTTT.

This chain uses TRBV18 with TRBJ1-1; 9 bases agree with TRBD1. The CDR3 has 16 residues. Unmatched junction bases numbered 8, after V lost 2 bases and J lost 4 bases. Per the germline V gene, CDR1 is KGHSH and CDR2 is LQKENI. The CDR3 is CASSPTGTGRGTEAFF. The CDR3 DNA follows: TGTGCCAGCTCACCAACCGGGACAGGGAGGGGCACTGAAGCTTTCTTT.

The rearrangement links TRBV6-6 to TRBJ1-2; D not certain. The length of the CDR3 is 15 residues. CDR1 is MNHNY, CDR2 SVGAGI, per germline (reference sequence). Between the trimmed V and J ends, which lost 4 bases and 0 bases, there was a span of 12 bases. This CDR3 is CASSLGPLSNYGYTF. CDR3 sequence (DNA): TGTGCCAGCAGTTTGGGCCCGCTGTCTAACTATGGCTACACCTTC.

The V gene is TRBV11-3, the J gene TRBJ2-7; a weak D match, TRBD2 (5 bases). Germline loops: CDR1 SGHNT, CDR2 YENEEA. Trimming cost V 5 bases and J 6 bases, with 17 bases left between them. The CDR3 runs to 14 residues. Here the CDR3 DNA reads TGTGCCAGCAGCCCCTTGGGGAGCAGCGCCGAGCAGTACTTC. Its translation: CASSPLGSSAEQYF.

J is TRBJ2-1 and V is TRBV19; 8 positions match TRBD1. Germline V gene sequence: CDR1 LNHDA, CDR2 SQIVND (reference sequence). With 3 bases clipped from V and 5 bases from J, the junction kept 6 bases outside the gene matches. The CDR3 extends over 15 amino acids. CDR3: CASSIGRGRHNEQFF. The CDR3 bases are TGTGCCAGTAGTATCGGCAGGGGGCGCCACAATGAGCAGTTCTTC.

The V gene is TRBV3-1 (or the pseudogene TRBV3-2), the J gene TRBJ1-4, with D unclear. V was cut by 4 bases and J by 0 bases, with 6 bases left in between. Germline CDR1 LGHDT, CDR2 YNNKEL (reference sequence). This CDR3 is 14 amino acids long. CDR3 in amino acids: CASSLQTTNEKLFF. The CDR3 DNA sequence: TGTGCCAGCAGCCTTCAAACAACTAATGAAAAACTGTTTTTT.

Here the CDR3 reads CASSPRGAWTDTQYF. CDR3 DNA: TGTGCCAGCAGCCCCCGGGGGGCCTGGACAGATACGCAGTATTTT. The rearrangement links TRBV11-2 to TRBJ2-3, with D perhaps TRBD2 (7 bases). The CDR3 has 15 residues. Trimming took off 5 bases at V and 3 bases at J, with 15 bases between the two ends. The germline CDR1 and CDR2 sequences are SGHAT and FQNNGV.

The rearrangement links TRBV19 to TRBJ1-6; 10 nucleotides agree with TRBD1. Germline CDR1 reads LNHDA; CDR2 reads SQIVND (reference sequence). This CDR3 has 17 amino acids. V trimming: 4 bases; J trimming: 10 bases; junction bases outside the gene matches: 13. CDR3: CASSTPGTGESRSPLHF. As DNA, the CDR3 is TGTGCCAGTAGTACCCCGGGGACAGGGGAATCCAGGTCACCCCTCCACTTT.

The chain couples TRBV7-2 to TRBJ1-1; D gene uncertain. Trimming removed 0 bases at V and 1 base at J, with 6 bases between. This CDR3 has 14 residues. Germline V gene sequence: CDR1 SGHTA, CDR2 FQGNSA. Here the CDR3 reads CASSLAGENTEAFF. CDR3 coding DNA: TGTGCCAGCAGCTTAGCCGGGGAGAACACTGAAGCTTTCTTT.

The chain recombines TRBV20-1 with TRBJ1-2; D gene uncertain. V lost 4 bases and J 8 bases, leaving 11 bases between the germline ends. CDR1 is DFQATT, CDR2 SNEGSKA, per germline (reference sequence). The length of the CDR3 is 11 residues. The CDR3 region is CSATEGGGYTF. Here the CDR3 DNA reads TGCAGTGCTACCGAGGGAGGGGGCTACACCTTC.